This is a list of T cell receptor beta chains from one sample in a study of T cell repertoires in cytomegalovirus infection. Antigens of these TCRs are unknown. TCRdb re-called the reads with MiXCR, one entry per CDR3 protein. The data hold about 330,000 distinct CDR3 sequences, with 34% observed a single time. Sequences were derived from cultured PBMCs, sampled from culture after CMV antigen stimulation. The receptor set was obtained from a human donor in good health (CMV status not recorded). Some clones in this sample may be carry-over from other donors' samples. CDR3s include the opening cysteine and the closing phenylalanine or tryptophan. The order of the fields is D gene, V gene, J gene, clone size, CDR3 DNA, CDR3 protein. A D gene is named only where the DNA matches it firmly. Rows give clone size only sometimes, using once, few, many, or a class for an expanded clone.

d_call: .; v_call: TRBV19; j_call: TRBJ2-1; clone_size: .; cdr3_nt: TGTGCCAGTACCCCACAGGGAGCCCCCGGCTACAATGAGCAGTTCTTC; cdr3_aa: CASTPQGAPGYNEQFF
d_call: .; v_call: TRBV4-2; j_call: TRBJ2-7; clone_size: .; cdr3_nt: TGTGCCAGCAGCCCTGGAGAGACACGCGGGGCCTACTACTTC; cdr3_aa: CASSPGETRGAYYF
d_call: .; v_call: TRBV6-2/TRBV6-3; j_call: TRBJ1-5; clone_size: few; cdr3_nt: TGTGCCAGCACCAACGGGGGGGGATCGAGCAATCAGCCCCAGCATTTT; cdr3_aa: CASTNGGGSSNQPQHF
d_call: TRBD1; v_call: TRBV11-1; j_call: TRBJ2-2; clone_size: .; cdr3_nt: TGTGCCAGCAGCCACGGACAGGGCGATACCGGGGAGCTGTTTTTT; cdr3_aa: CASSHGQGDTGELFF
d_call: .; v_call: TRBV6-1; j_call: TRBJ2-5; clone_size: .; cdr3_nt: TGTGCCAGCAGGACTAAGGAGACAATAGAGACCCAGTACTTC; cdr3_aa: CASRTKETIETQYF
d_call: .; v_call: TRBV7-2; j_call: TRBJ2-1; clone_size: .; cdr3_nt: TGTGCCAGCAGCCCAGCGCTCTCCCGCCCCCATGAGCAGTTCTTC; cdr3_aa: CASSPALSRPHEQFF
d_call: TRBD1; v_call: TRBV4-3; j_call: TRBJ2-2; clone_size: .; cdr3_nt: TGCGCCAGCAGCCAGACCGTTGGACAGGGGGGCGGGGAGCTGTTTTTT; cdr3_aa: CASSQTVGQGGGELFF
d_call: .; v_call: TRBV30; j_call: TRBJ1-2; clone_size: .; cdr3_nt: TGTGCCTGGAGTGAAGACACAATGTATGGCTACACCTTC; cdr3_aa: CAWSEDTMYGYTF
d_call: .; v_call: TRBV11-2; j_call: TRBJ2-2; clone_size: .; cdr3_nt: TGTGCCAGCAGCCCGGTACAGGGAAGGAACACCGGGGAGCTGTTTTTT; cdr3_aa: CASSPVQGRNTGELFF
d_call: .; v_call: TRBV5-1; j_call: TRBJ1-6; clone_size: .; cdr3_nt: TGCGCCAGCAGCTTAGAGACAGGTTGGGATTCACCCCTCCACTTT; cdr3_aa: CASSLETGWDSPLHF
d_call: TRBD2; v_call: TRBV7-2; j_call: TRBJ2-7; clone_size: few; cdr3_nt: TGTGCCAGCAGCTCCGCTCCGACTAGCGGGAGGTACGAGCAGTACTTC; cdr3_aa: CASSSAPTSGRYEQYF
d_call: .; v_call: TRBV20-1; j_call: TRBJ2-7; clone_size: .; cdr3_nt: TGCAGTGCTAGTCTCAGGGCAGACGAGCAGTACTTC; cdr3_aa: CSASLRADEQYF
d_call: TRBD2; v_call: TRBV7-2; j_call: TRBJ2-5; clone_size: .; cdr3_nt: TGTGCCAGCAGCTTCGGACTAGTGCGCCAAGAGACCCAGTACTTC; cdr3_aa: CASSFGLVRQETQYF
d_call: .; v_call: TRBV11-2; j_call: TRBJ1-1; clone_size: many; cdr3_nt: TGTGCCAGCAGCTTGGGCACGAACACTGAAGCTTTCTTT; cdr3_aa: CASSLGTNTEAFF
d_call: TRBD2; v_call: TRBV10-2; j_call: TRBJ2-2; clone_size: .; cdr3_nt: TGCGCCAGCAGTGATGAGACTAGCGGGAACACCGGGGAGCTGTTTTTT; cdr3_aa: CASSDETSGNTGELFF
d_call: TRBD1; v_call: TRBV28; j_call: TRBJ2-1; clone_size: few; cdr3_nt: TGTGCCAGCAGTTCGGCGGGACAGGGCGTCAATGAGCAGTTCTTC; cdr3_aa: CASSSAGQGVNEQFF
d_call: TRBD1; v_call: TRBV7-9; j_call: TRBJ2-5; clone_size: .; cdr3_nt: TGTGCCAGCGTAGGGACAGAGCAAGAGACCCAGTACTTC; cdr3_aa: CASVGTEQETQYF
d_call: TRBD2; v_call: TRBV10-1; j_call: TRBJ2-5; clone_size: .; cdr3_nt: TGCGCCAGCAGTGCTGGGACTAGCTTCCAGACCCAGTACTTC; cdr3_aa: CASSAGTSFQTQYF
d_call: .; v_call: TRBV15; j_call: TRBJ2-5; clone_size: .; cdr3_nt: TGTGCCACCAGCAGCGGCCTAGAGACCCAGTACTTC; cdr3_aa: CATSSGLETQYF
d_call: TRBD1; v_call: TRBV6-1; j_call: TRBJ2-3; clone_size: .; cdr3_nt: TGTGCCAGCAGCCTGGACAGGGGGCATGGAGATACGCAGTATTTT; cdr3_aa: CASSLDRGHGDTQYF
d_call: TRBD2; v_call: TRBV20-1; j_call: TRBJ2-7; clone_size: few; cdr3_nt: TGCAGTGCTAGAAGACTAGCGGGCCTATCCTACGAGCAGTACTTC; cdr3_aa: CSARRLAGLSYEQYF
d_call: TRBD2; v_call: TRBV20-1; j_call: TRBJ2-7; clone_size: .; cdr3_nt: TGCAGTGCTAGAGTTTTTAGCGGGGGGCAAAACTTC; cdr3_aa: CSARVFSGGQNF
d_call: .; v_call: TRBV7-9; j_call: TRBJ1-1; clone_size: .; cdr3_nt: TGTGCCAGCAGCCCCCCTGGCAGGGACACTGAAGCTTTCTTT; cdr3_aa: CASSPPGRDTEAFF
d_call: .; v_call: TRBV7-2; j_call: TRBJ2-1; clone_size: few; cdr3_nt: TGTGCCAGCAGCCTAGCGCAGTTCTTC; cdr3_aa: CASSLAQFF
d_call: .; v_call: TRBV20-1; j_call: TRBJ2-5; clone_size: .; cdr3_nt: TGCAGTGCTCCCTCCGGCCCCCGAGGAGAGACCCAGTACTTC; cdr3_aa: CSAPSGPRGETQYF
d_call: .; v_call: TRBV5-1; j_call: TRBJ1-4; clone_size: .; cdr3_nt: TGCGCCAGCAGCTCCCCCCGCGGAGCGTCGGCAACTAATGAAAAACTGTTTTTT; cdr3_aa: CASSSPRGASATNEKLFF
d_call: TRBD2; v_call: TRBV7-8; j_call: TRBJ2-5; clone_size: few; cdr3_nt: TGTGCCAGCAGCCCCCCAAGCGGGGGGGAGACCCAGTACTTC; cdr3_aa: CASSPPSGGETQYF
d_call: .; v_call: TRBV7-2; j_call: TRBJ1-1; clone_size: few; cdr3_nt: TGTGCCAGCAGCTTAAGGGAGGGGAGACAAGCTTTCTTT; cdr3_aa: CASSLREGRQAFF